This T cell receptor beta chain was identified in a study of T cell repertoires in cytomegalovirus infection. About the study: CMV infection together with matching HLA type was indicated by public TCR beta signatures.

A note on this clonotype: Its specificity is not known.

Study-level points and caveats: The ex vivo response was dominated by HLA-C-restricted CMV-specific TCR beta clonotypes.

TCRdb passed the reads through MiXCR, listing each CDR3 protein once. The top ten hold about 2.8% of the sample, which has some 680,000 distinct CDR3 sequences, approximately 34% seen once. Trimming shortened V by 3 bases and J by 6 bases, and 18 bases separated the two germline ends. CDR3 size: 15 residues. Per the germline V gene, CDR1 is SGHVS and CDR2 is FNYEAQ. This receptor was obtained from a human donor in good health (CMV status not recorded). Some clones in this sample may be carry-over from other donors' samples. The specimen sequenced was PBMCs. The rearrangement uses TRBV7-6 and TRBJ2-7, with D possibly being TRBD2 (6 bases). CDR3 bases: TGTGCCAGCAGCTTTTTTGTTGGGGGGAAAGGCGAGCAGTACTTC. This sequence encodes CASSFFVGGKGEQYF.